This is a list of T cell receptor beta chains from one sample in a study of T cell repertoires in cytomegalovirus infection. These receptors have no known antigen. TCRdb re-derived calls from the reads in MiXCR, one entry per CDR3 protein. The sample comprises tens of thousands of distinct CDR3 sequences, about 44% of which are singletons, and approximately 95% rests with the top ten. Sequenced material: CD8+ T cells from cultured PBMCs, taken from culture after CMV antigen stimulation. All receptors come from a human donor in good health (CMV status not recorded). Some clones in this sample may be carry-over from other donors' samples. The CDR3 runs from the conserved cysteine through the conserved F or W. Fields, in order: J gene, V gene, D gene, clone size, CDR3 DNA, CDR3 protein. The D gene is left open where the match is weak. The listing skips clone size in some rows; elsewhere it reads once, few, many or a size class.

>TRBJ2-7|TRBV6-5|-|-
TGTGCCAGCAGTTACACCCCCCTGGGCCTGACCTACGAGCAGTACTTC
CASSYTPLGLTYEQYF
>TRBJ1-2|TRBV6-2/TRBV6-3|-|-
TGTGCCAGCAGTTACCCTCGGCAGGGCAAAGATGGCTACACCTTC
CASSYPRQGKDGYTF
>TRBJ1-2|TRBV27|-|few
TGTGCCAGCAGTTTAAATAGACTTATAAAGGGCTACACCTTC
CASSLNRLIKGYTF
>TRBJ2-7|TRBV5-1|-|-
TGCGCCAGCAGCTCTGACAGGGACTACTCCTACGAGCAGTACTTC
CASSSDRDYSYEQYF
>TRBJ1-2|TRBV5-6|-|few
TGTGCCAGCAGCTTGGTCAGGGGCGTAAACTATGGCTACACCTTC
CASSLVRGVNYGYTF
>TRBJ1-5|TRBV6-1|-|-
TGTGCCAGCAGTGAAGCGCTAACAGAATCTGATCAGCCCCAGCATTTT
CASSEALTESDQPQHF
>TRBJ2-7|TRBV6-5|-|-
TGTGCCACCCTAGGGGAGGACAGCTACGAGCAGTACTTC
CATLGEDSYEQYF
>TRBJ2-3|TRBV24-1|-|-
TGTGCCACCAGTGATTTGTTGGAAACGCAGTATTTT
CATSDLLETQYF
>TRBJ1-4|TRBV7-9|TRBD1|once
TGTGCCAGCAGCACGCCCGGGACAGAGGGTGAAAAACTGTTTTTT
CASSTPGTEGEKLFF
>TRBJ2-1|TRBV27|TRBD2|-
TGTGCCATAGCACTAGCGTCAGGCAATGAGCAGTTCTTC
CAIALASGNEQFF
>TRBJ2-1|TRBV29-1|TRBD1|-
TGCAGCACTCCCCGGGACAGGATTATTGGTGGTGAGCAGTTCTTC
CSTPRDRIIGGEQFF
>TRBJ2-5|TRBV7-9|-|-
TGTGCCAGCAGCTTAGGTGTATGGGAGACCCAGTACTTC
CASSLGVWETQYF
>TRBJ1-3|TRBV28|-|few
TGTGCCAGCAGTTTACTTAACACCATATATTTT
CASSLLNTIYF
>TRBJ1-1|TRBV6-1|-|few
TGTGCCAGCAGTGAAGCGTCCAGAAACACTGAAGCTTTCTTT
CASSEASRNTEAFF
>TRBJ2-7|TRBV7-8|-|few
TGTGCCAGCAGCCCATTTGGCAGTCCCTACGAGCAGTACTTC
CASSPFGSPYEQYF
>TRBJ1-1|TRBV6-1|-|-
TGTGCCAGCAGTGAAGTTGGCTTGAGCACTGAAGCTTTCTTT
CASSEVGLSTEAFF
>TRBJ2-7|TRBV5-1|-|-
TGCGCCAGCAGCTCTCCGACCTACGAGCAGTACTTC
CASSSPTYEQYF
>TRBJ2-5|TRBV27|-|-
TGTGCCAGCAGGAGGGTAGGGCGAGAGACCCAGTACTTC
CASRRVGRETQYF
>TRBJ1-4|TRBV7-8|-|many
TGTGCCAGCAGCTTACTGAGCCTAACCCCTAATGAAAAACTGTTTTTT
CASSLLSLTPNEKLFF
>TRBJ2-5|TRBV7-8|TRBD2|many
TGTGCCAGCAGCTTATTAGCGGGAGGGGCAGAGACCCAGTACTTC
CASSLLAGGAETQYF
>TRBJ2-3|TRBV12-3/TRBV12-4|-|-
TGTGCCAGCCTTCCTCAGGGAGATCACCCAGATACGCAGTATTTT
CASLPQGDHPDTQYF
>TRBJ1-1|TRBV5-4|TRBD1|-
TGTGCCAGCAGCTCGGACAGGGGAGCCACTGAAGCTTTCTTT
CASSSDRGATEAFF
>TRBJ2-6|TRBV27|-|-
TGTGCCAGCAGTTTGAATTCGAGGGGGGCCAACGTCCTGACTTTC
CASSLNSRGANVLTF
>TRBJ2-3|TRBV27|-|-
TGTGCCAGCAGTTTATCCCCCCCTCATGGGGCCGCGGTCCGGCCGCAGTATTTT
CASSLSPPHGAAVRPQYF
>TRBJ2-7|TRBV20-1|TRBD1|-
TGCAGTGCTAGGGACACCGGGACAGGAAACTACGAGCAGTACTTC
CSARDTGTGNYEQYF
>TRBJ2-7|TRBV6-1|-|-
TGTGCTCTCCGGGGGACAGCTTCCTACGAGCAGTACTTC
CALRGTASYEQYF
>TRBJ2-7|TRBV7-8|-|-
TGTGCCAGCAGCTTGACAGGTAACGAGCAGTACTTC
CASSLTGNEQYF
>TRBJ2-7|TRBV28|-|-
TGTGCCAGCGGGGACTTCAGGGACAGCACCTACGAGCAGTACTTC
CASGDFRDSTYEQYF
>TRBJ2-3|TRBV7-9|TRBD2|-
TGTGCCCCCGGGGGGACAGATACGCAGTATTTT
CAPGGTDTQYF
>TRBJ2-1|TRBV7-9|-|-
TGTGCCAGCAGCTTAGGGGGCTATCAATACAATGAGCAGTTCTTC
CASSLGGYQYNEQFF
>TRBJ1-4|TRBV6-6|-|-
TGTGCCAGCTCCCTAGTGGCTAGCACGACAACTAATGAAAAACTGTTTTTT
CASSLVASTTTNEKLFF
>TRBJ2-7|TRBV28|-|-
TGTGCCAGCAGTTTATACAACTCCTACGAGCAGTACTTC
CASSLYNSYEQYF
>TRBJ1-2|TRBV9|TRBD1|-
TGTGCCAGCAGCGGGGACAGGGGGCGAAGCTATGGCTACACCTTC
CASSGDRGRSYGYTF
>TRBJ1-1|TRBV7-6|TRBD1|-
TGTGCCAGCAGCCCATCGACAGGGCTGAACACTGAAGCTTTCTTT
CASSPSTGLNTEAFF
>TRBJ2-1|TRBV7-2|TRBD2|few
TGTGCCAGCAGCTTAGCTGGACTAGCGGGAGTCTTCAATGAGCAGTTCTTC
CASSLAGLAGVFNEQFF
>TRBJ1-1|TRBV5-8|-|few
TGTGCCAGCAGCTTTGGTGGGGTTGAAGCTTTCTTT
CASSFGGVEAFF
>TRBJ1-2|TRBV19|TRBD1|-
TGTGCCAGTAGTATCCTTCTACAGGGGAGCAATGGCTACACCTTC
CASSILLQGSNGYTF
>TRBJ2-7|TRBV7-9|-|-
TGTGCCAGCAGCCTGGACTATTACGAGCAGTACTTC
CASSLDYYEQYF
>TRBJ2-7|TRBV7-2|TRBD1|-
TGTGCCAGCAGGCTGGGACAGATCTACGAGCAGTACTTC
CASRLGQIYEQYF
>TRBJ2-3|TRBV7-3|-|-
TGTGCCAGCAGCTTTCCGGGGGGCCTGGCGCAGTATTTT
CASSFPGGLAQYF
>TRBJ1-1|TRBV2|-|-
TGTGCCAGCAGTGAAGGTTCGGAGGGCAGGGGCACTGAAGCTTTCTTT
CASSEGSEGRGTEAFF
>TRBJ1-2|TRBV19|-|-
TGTGCCAGTAGTATAGAGGATGGACATGTTAACTATGGCTACACCTTC
CASSIEDGHVNYGYTF
>TRBJ2-1|TRBV12-3/TRBV12-4|-|few
TGTGCCAGCAGTTTAGACAATGAGCAGTTCTTC
CASSLDNEQFF
>TRBJ2-7|TRBV5-6|-|-
TGTGCCAGCAGCTTGGTGAGGGCCTTAAACGAGCAGTACTTC
CASSLVRALNEQYF
>TRBJ2-7|TRBV2|-|few
TGTGCCAGCAGTGAAAGTGAATTGGACAGAAACTCCTACGAGCAGTACTTC
CASSESELDRNSYEQYF
>TRBJ1-5|TRBV14|-|few
TGTGCCAGCAGCCAAGATTGGGGCGAGCCCCAGCATTTT
CASSQDWGEPQHF
>TRBJ1-1|TRBV27|TRBD1|-
TGTGCCAGCAGTACCCAGGACAGGGGGCGAAACACTGAAGCTTTCTTT
CASSTQDRGRNTEAFF
>TRBJ2-7|TRBV11-2|TRBD1|few
TGTGCCAGCAGCTTATGGAGGGCGGGACAGGGGTCATACGAGCAGTACTTC
CASSLWRAGQGSYEQYF
>TRBJ2-7|TRBV5-4|TRBD1|few
TGTGCCAGCAGCTTGGCACAGGGGGCCTACGAGCAGTACTTC
CASSLAQGAYEQYF
>TRBJ1-2|TRBV28|-|few
TGTGCCAGCAGTTTAAGGCGGGGGAGCGGCAGGGCGAACTATGGCTACACCTTC
CASSLRRGSGRANYGYTF
>TRBJ1-3|TRBV6-5|-|-
TGTGCCAGCAGCAGACAGGACTCTGGAAACACCATATATTTT
CASSRQDSGNTIYF
>TRBJ2-1|TRBV7-3|TRBD2|few
TGTGCCAGCAGCCCGGGACTAGCGGAAGAGAATGAGCAGTTCTTC
CASSPGLAEENEQFF
>TRBJ1-5|TRBV27|TRBD1|-
TGTGCCAGCAGTAGGGCAGGGGGCTTTCAGCCCCAGCATTTT
CASSRAGGFQPQHF
>TRBJ1-1|TRBV27|-|-
TGTGCCAGCAGTCCCCCGGGGGGCAACACTGAAGCTTTCTTT
CASSPPGGNTEAFF
>TRBJ2-7|TRBV7-9|-|few
TGTGCCAGCAGCGATCGGACCGGCAGGAACGAGCAGTACTTC
CASSDRTGRNEQYF
>TRBJ2-7|TRBV5-1|-|once
TGCGCCAGCAGCCCGACAGGAGGCCACGAGCAGTACTTC
CASSPTGGHEQYF
>TRBJ1-2|TRBV7-6|TRBD1|-
TGTGCCAGCAGCGGGACAGGGTGGAACTATGGCTACACCTTC
CASSGTGWNYGYTF
>TRBJ2-1|TRBV12-5|-|-
TGTGCTAGTGGTACCACCCCCCTCAATGAGCAGTTCTTC
CASGTTPLNEQFF